The source of this T cell receptor beta chain is a study of blood T cell repertoires in COVID-19. Study-level background: Whether acute or convalescent, the COVID-19 samples came from the United States, Italy and Spain. The analysed material was cDNA or gDNA that came from T cells, B-cell-depleted T cells, or PBMCs.

CDR1 SGHRS and CDR2 YFSETQ come from the germline V gene. With 5 bases removed from V and 3 bases from J, the gap between germline ends came to 10 bases. This CDR3 region has 13 residues. This clone was detected only once. Authors' data handling: Amplification from reference gene primers served as the basis for estimated nucleated cell counts. Clones were sequenced by immunoSEQ multiplex PCR, and TCRdb holds only the in-frame ones, with some missing. The V and J calls and clone size were taken over from that table, and D and trimming were inferred from the DNA. The sample consists of almost 30,000 clones, 89% of them appearing once.

This chain joins TRBV5-1 and TRBJ2-3; tentatively, D is TRBD1 (6 bases). The clonotype originates from a human donor in a cohort sampled during active COVID-19. Sequencing was done on a sample of peripheral blood. CDR3 bases: TGCGCCAGCAGGGCAGGGGAGACAGATACGCAGTATTTT. Its translation is CASRAGETDTQYF. Variable domain in full (rest from reference TRBV5-1 and TRBJ2-3): KAGVTQTPRYLIKTRGQQVTLSCSPISGHRSVSWYQQTPGQGLQFLFEYFSETQRNKGNFPGRFSGRQFSNSRSEMNVSTLELGDSALYLCASRAGETDTQYFGPGTRLTVL.